This TCR beta chain was captured in a study of cytomegalovirus exposure and HLA in healthy donors. Study outcomes and limitations: Reports indicate that TCR beta sequences accurately predicted the HLA-A and HLA-B alleles of most subjects. Sequencing likely caused a cluster of highly shared sequence variants. Because they were indistinguishable, some V segments, including TRBV6-2 and TRBV6-3, were excluded.

A multiplex PCR was run with 60 Vbeta primers and 13 Jbeta primers. Only in-frame clones appear in the TCRdb table, and some are missing; sequencing was by immunoSEQ multiplex PCR. The sample records over 65,000 clones, around 80% being singletons. Points on this clone: Its specificity is unknown.

V shed 6 bases and J shed 7 bases, with 10 bases lying between them. CDR3 length: 11 amino acids. Germline CDR1 is DFQATT and CDR2 is SNEGSKA (reference sequence). What was sequenced was PBMCs. The chain employs TRBV20-1 and TRBJ2-1; no reliable D call. The TCR comes from a man between 40 and 49 years old in good health and CMV-seronegative. The CDR3 protein is CSALVRNEQFF. The CDR3, as DNA: TGCAGTGCCCTCGTCCGGAATGAGCAGTTCTTC.